This T cell receptor beta chain was captured by sequencing in a study of T cells in tumors after PD-1 blockade. The assay was immunoSEQ multiplex PCR, and TCRdb's table has in-frame clones only and misses some. The repertoire holds some 25,000 clones, roughly four fifths seen once, with roughly an eighth in the top ten. General study findings and limits: Peripheral recruitment is suggested, as some novel exhausted tumor clones were in pre-treatment blood.

Concerning this clone: Its antigen is not known.

The germline V and J ends were trimmed by 0 bases and 10 bases, with 11 bases remaining between them. Germline CDR1 SGHNT, CDR2 YYREEE (reference sequence). CDR3 length: 14 residues. Source: PBMCs, taken after anti-PD-1 treatment. The V and J genes are TRBV5-4 and TRBJ1-6; the D is unclear. The TCR comes from a human donor with basal cell carcinoma. The CDR3 loop reads CASSLGWAGSPLHF. CDR3 nucleotide sequence: TGTGCCAGCAGCTTGGGGTGGGCTGGGTCACCCCTCCACTTT.